A selection of T cell receptor beta chains follows, all from one sample in a study of T-cell memory formation after mild COVID-19. MiXCR, applied by TCRdb to the 5' RACE reads, yields one record per CDR3 protein. The repertoire holds about 340,000 distinct CDR3 sequences, with less than 20% as singletons. Sample: PBMCs or a T cell subset sorted from them (not recorded which). Every receptor here comes from a man between 18 and 35 years old who had mild COVID-19 (a few samples of this study predate the infection). Cell type and time point are not known. CDR3s include the opening cysteine and the closing phenylalanine or tryptophan. The order of the fields is clone size, D gene, V gene, J gene, CDR3 protein, CDR3 DNA. D genes are given only for firm matches. The size entry is marked missing in some rows and otherwise reads once, few, many or a size class.

>-|TRBD2|TRBV7-3|TRBJ2-2
CASSKPSGGLTGELFF
TGTGCCAGCAGCAAACCTAGCGGGGGGCTCACCGGGGAGCTGTTTTTT
>few|-|TRBV2|TRBJ2-5
CASGPIPGTQYF
TGTGCCAGCGGGCCCATCCCTGGGACCCAGTACTTC
>many|-|TRBV5-1|TRBJ1-1
CASSPGGTPNKAFF
TGCGCCAGCAGCCCGGGCGGGACACCCAATAAAGCTTTCTTT
>-|-|TRBV18|TRBJ1-3
CASSTTLRDLGNTIYF
TGTGCCAGCTCAACGACCTTAAGGGACCTTGGAAACACCATATATTTT
>few|-|TRBV12-3/TRBV12-4|TRBJ2-3
CASKPSGTDTQYF
TGTGCCAGCAAACCTAGCGGCACAGATACGCAGTATTTT
>few|TRBD2|TRBV7-2|TRBJ2-5
CASSSTSGGYQETQYF
TGTGCCAGCAGCTCCACTAGCGGGGGGTACCAAGAGACCCAGTACTTC
>few|-|TRBV28|TRBJ2-3
CASTRVGADTQYF
TGTGCCAGCACCCGGGTGGGGGCAGATACGCAGTATTTT
>few|TRBD2|TRBV12-3/TRBV12-4|TRBJ2-3
CASSPGGGAPSTDTQYF
TGTGCCAGCAGTCCGGGGGGAGGGGCGCCTAGCACAGATACGCAGTATTTT
>-|-|TRBV5-1|TRBJ2-3
CASGVQGPTDTQYF
TGCGCCAGCGGAGTACAGGGTCCCACAGATACGCAGTATTTT
>few|TRBD2|TRBV4-1|TRBJ2-2
CASSDYLAGGRNGELFF
TGCGCCAGCAGCGATTATTTAGCGGGGGGGCGGAACGGGGAGCTGTTTTTT
>few|-|TRBV10-3|TRBJ2-3
CAISRGAEADTQYF
TGTGCCATCAGCCGGGGGGCCGAGGCGGATACGCAGTATTTT
>-|-|TRBV20-1|TRBJ2-2
CSAKPTSTRGAGELFF
TGCAGTGCTAAGCCCACTTCCACAAGAGGGGCCGGGGAGCTGTTTTTT
>few|-|TRBV18|TRBJ2-1
CASSRQDEQFF
TGTGCCAGCTCACGCCAGGATGAGCAGTTCTTC
>-|-|TRBV7-9|TRBJ1-1
CASSRTGTARSEAFF
TGTGCCAGCAGCCGTACCGGGACCGCGCGGAGCGAAGCTTTCTTT
>few|-|TRBV7-2|TRBJ2-4
CASSLTGWGTKNIQYF
TGTGCCAGCAGCTTAACGGGGTGGGGGACCAAAAACATTCAGTACTTC
>-|-|TRBV20-1|TRBJ2-7
CSASAVSREAYEQYF
TGCAGTGCTAGTGCCGTCTCCAGAGAAGCCTACGAGCAGTACTTC
>-|TRBD2|TRBV7-2|TRBJ2-5
CASRARLAGAETQYF
TGTGCCAGCAGGGCCCGGCTAGCGGGGGCGGAGACCCAGTACTTC
>-|-|TRBV6-5|TRBJ2-2
CASSPVQGLRNTGELFF
TGTGCCAGCAGTCCCGTCCAGGGCCTTAGGAACACCGGGGAGCTGTTTTTT
>few|-|TRBV6-6|TRBJ1-2
CASRSGADYGYTF
TGTGCCAGCAGATCAGGGGCCGACTATGGCTACACCTTC
>few|TRBD1|TRBV20-1|TRBJ2-7
CSAPRPGGGYEQYF
TGCAGTGCTCCGCGGCCAGGGGGTGGCTACGAGCAGTACTTC
>few|TRBD1|TRBV3-1|TRBJ1-1
CASSQAATGAGTEAFF
TGTGCCAGCAGCCAAGCCGCGACAGGGGCGGGGACTGAAGCTTTCTTT
>-|-|TRBV9|TRBJ1-5
CASSVEEGNQPQHF
TGTGCCAGCAGCGTAGAGGAGGGCAATCAGCCCCAGCATTTT
>-|TRBD1|TRBV24-1|TRBJ1-1
CATKGQLNTEAFF
TGTGCCACCAAGGGACAGCTGAACACTGAAGCTTTCTTT